This T cell receptor beta chain was documented in a study of T cells in Graves' hyperthyroidism and ophthalmopathy (dated by TCRdb to between 2018 and 2020). Background for the entire study: Peripheral blood was sampled at the time of initial diagnosis, prior to any treatment. For training and testing, the 100 or so patients in the discovery cohort were randomly divided in a 7:3 ratio. The paper describes TCR Vbeta CDR3 sequencing of around 130 peripheral blood samples, made up of approximately 40 ophthalmopathy patients, 70 to 75 hyperthyroidism patients and approximately 17 progressor patients. Prospective prediction of ophthalmopathy was tested in an independent validation cohort of approximately 19 hyperthyroidism patients and 15 to 17 patients who later progressed to ophthalmopathy. In addition, the study compared T-cell repertoires in thyroid tissue and in blood from 6 or 7 Graves' hyperthyroidism patients. A discovery cohort of about 96 patients, about 44 with Graves' ophthalmopathy and about 58 with stable Graves' hyperthyroidism, was used to find distinguishing TCR V-J signatures. After sampling, hyperthyroidism patients received methimazole starting at 30 mg daily, and ophthalmopathy patients received high-dose intravenous methylprednisolone. Paper-wide results and their limitations: Ophthalmopathy was separated from stable hyperthyroidism by a 13 V-J signature model, with 85% to 90% sensitivity and approximately 84% specificity obtained in cross-validation and 80%/75% obtained in testing. Sample size was not statistically predetermined, and blinding of investigators to group allocation was not performed. During validation, the model predicted progression to ophthalmopathy a median of about 6.5 months ahead of onset, with 70.59% sensitivity and 72% to 85% specificity. Most expanded thyroid clonotypes (frequency above 0.001) were also found in blood, which suggests that blood repertoires may mirror thyroid immune responses.

A patient counted as having stable Graves' hyperthyroidism if no progression to ophthalmopathy occurred over 18 months of follow-up. The hyperthyroidism patients were between 18 and 65 years old and newly diagnosed, with a disease duration of less than 2 months. Exclusion was applied to patients with uncontrolled infections, other autoimmune diseases, pregnancy or lactation. Diagnoses were established on the basis of clinical symptoms, serum thyroxine and TRAb, thyroid ultrasound, and orbital computed tomography. PBMCs were separated from approximately 9.9 ml of fresh peripheral blood using Ficoll-Paque density gradient centrifugation. Total RNA was extracted with Trizol reagent, and quality was checked on an Agilent 2100 Bioanalyzer. Remarks on this clonotype: The antigen it recognizes is unknown. No base qualities exist here, and no much larger clone lies one base off it.

The germline V gene (reference sequence) specifies SEHNR as CDR1 and FQNEAQ as CDR2. The CDR3 holds 12 amino acids from the cysteine to the phenylalanine. Solely the CDR3 DNA is kept, with 36 bases framed from the first base. The V end loses 5 bases and the J end loses 5 bases, and a stretch of 10 bases separates them. TCR beta CDR3 regions were amplified from RNA transcripts. A first-round RT-PCR of the TCR CDR3 used the HTBI primer set with the Qiagen OneStep RT-PCR kit. The libraries were constructed in a second round of multiplex PCR and then size-selected and purified. Sequencing of the libraries was done on an Illumina HiSeq2000 using paired-end 100 bp reads. Per the original workflow: SOAPnuke was used to process the raw data, throwing out any read that contained adapters or uncalled bases, had a mean Phred below 15, or lacked an exact constant-primer or identifier match. High-quality paired reads were merged with COPE v1.2.5, and unique nucleotide sequences were defined as clonotypes. MiTCR v1.1 was used to align the clonotypes against IMGT TRBV, TRBD and TRBJ reference segments. The analysis was restricted to V-J combinations with a frequency above 0.0001, which together covered about 99% of the repertoires. A TCS score was defined as the ratio between F50 (clonal expansion) and ExV (chaos), using BLOSUM62-based TCRdist between CDR3 peptides within each V-J. Welch's t-statistics and random forest reduced several hundred V-J features to roughly 13, which were used in a naive Bayes classifier (R e1071). The Morisita-Horn index was used to measure how similar the thyroid and blood repertoires were. TCRdb took the public reads, trimmed them with fastp at Q25, ran MiXCR for clone calling and kept in-frame beta chains. Identical CDR3 proteins give one entry, which carries the most common genes and DNA. These V and J calls derive from TCRdb rather than the authors' analysis. Recorded for this sample are over 700,000 distinct CDR3 sequences; over 35% of them occurred a single time. Of the sample, around 9.3% falls within the top ten clones.

The sequence was collected from a man aged 18-30 years with Graves' hyperthyroidism. Recombination linked TRBV7-9 to TRBJ2-7, with the identity of the D gene unclear. Sequences were obtained from blood. The bases read TGTGCCAGCAGCCCCCCGGTGAACGAGCAGTACTTC. It specifies CASSPPVNEQYF.